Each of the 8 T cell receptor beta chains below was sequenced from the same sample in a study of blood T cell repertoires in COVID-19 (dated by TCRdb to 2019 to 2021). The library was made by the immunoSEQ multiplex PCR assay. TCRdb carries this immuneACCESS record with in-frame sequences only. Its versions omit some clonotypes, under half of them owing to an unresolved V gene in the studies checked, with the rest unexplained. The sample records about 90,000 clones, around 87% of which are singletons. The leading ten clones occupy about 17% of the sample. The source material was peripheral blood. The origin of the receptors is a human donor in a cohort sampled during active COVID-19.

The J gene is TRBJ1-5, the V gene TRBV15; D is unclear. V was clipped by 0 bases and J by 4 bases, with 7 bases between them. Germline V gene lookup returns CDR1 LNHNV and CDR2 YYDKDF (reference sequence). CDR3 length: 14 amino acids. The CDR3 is CATSRDMTNQPQHF. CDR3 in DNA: TGTGCCACCAGCAGAGATATGACAAATCAGCCCCAGCATTTT.

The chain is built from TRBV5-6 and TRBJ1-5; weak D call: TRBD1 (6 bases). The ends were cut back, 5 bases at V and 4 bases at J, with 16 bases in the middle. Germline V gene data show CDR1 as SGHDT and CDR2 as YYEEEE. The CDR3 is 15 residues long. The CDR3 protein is CASSSQGDGNQPQHF. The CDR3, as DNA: TGTGCCAGCAGTTCACAGGGTGACGGGAATCAGCCCCAGCATTTT. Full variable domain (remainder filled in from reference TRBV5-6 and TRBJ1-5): DAGVTQSPTHLIKTRGQQVTLRCSPKSGHDTVSWYQQALGQGPQFIFQYYEEEERQRGNFPDRFSGHQFPNYSSELNVNALLLGDSALYLCASSSQGDGNQPQHFGDGTRLSIL.

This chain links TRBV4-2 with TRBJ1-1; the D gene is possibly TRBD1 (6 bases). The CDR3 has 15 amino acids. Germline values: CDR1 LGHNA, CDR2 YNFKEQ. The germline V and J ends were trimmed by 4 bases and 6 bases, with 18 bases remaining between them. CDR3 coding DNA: TGTGCCAGCAGCCTGGGAGGGCAGGGGAGCGCTGAAGCTTTCTTT. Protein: CASSLGGQGSAEAFF.

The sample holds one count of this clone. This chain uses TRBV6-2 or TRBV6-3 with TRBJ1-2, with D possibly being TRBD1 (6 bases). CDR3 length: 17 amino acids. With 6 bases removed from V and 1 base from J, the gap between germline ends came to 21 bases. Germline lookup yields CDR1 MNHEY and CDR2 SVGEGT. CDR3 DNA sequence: TGTGCCAGCAGCAACCCACCGGGACAAGGAAGTAACTATGGCTACACCTTC. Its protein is CASSNPPGQGSNYGYTF.

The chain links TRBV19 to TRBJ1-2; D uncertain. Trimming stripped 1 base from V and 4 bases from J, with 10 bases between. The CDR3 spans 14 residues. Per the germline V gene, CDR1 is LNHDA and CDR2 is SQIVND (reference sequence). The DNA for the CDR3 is TGTGCCAGTAGTATAGGGTCGGGAAGCTATGGCTACACCTTC. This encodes CASSIGSGSYGYTF.

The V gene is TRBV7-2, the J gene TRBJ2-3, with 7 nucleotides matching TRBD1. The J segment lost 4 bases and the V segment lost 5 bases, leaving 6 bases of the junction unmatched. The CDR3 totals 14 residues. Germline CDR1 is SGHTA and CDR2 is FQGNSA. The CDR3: CASSPDRPPDTQYF. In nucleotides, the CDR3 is TGTGCCAGCAGCCCGGACAGGCCCCCAGATACGCAGTATTTT.

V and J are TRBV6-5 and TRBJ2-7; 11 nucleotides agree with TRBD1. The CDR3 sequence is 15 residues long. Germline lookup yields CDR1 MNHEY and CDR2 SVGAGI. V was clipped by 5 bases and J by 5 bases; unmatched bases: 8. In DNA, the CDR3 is TGTGCCAGCAGTCCTCAGGACAGGGGGCTCCACGAGCAGTACTTC. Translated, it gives CASSPQDRGLHEQYF.

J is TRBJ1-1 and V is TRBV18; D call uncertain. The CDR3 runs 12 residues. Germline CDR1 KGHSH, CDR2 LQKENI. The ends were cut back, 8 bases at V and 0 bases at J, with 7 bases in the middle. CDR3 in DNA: TGTGCCAGCAGAAGCATGAACACTGAAGCTTTCTTT. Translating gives CASRSMNTEAFF.